This TCR beta chain came from a study of metastatic and nonmetastatic thyroid tumors. Germline lookup yields CDR1 MNHEY and CDR2 SVGEGT. The CDR3 is 16 amino acids. V lost 6 bases to trimming and J lost 0 bases; unmatched junction nucleotides: 5. With MiXCR, TCRdb called clones anew from the PCR reads. The data contain 39,000 or so clones, roughly 18% of them seen just once; the ten biggest clones take up about 17%. No treatment had been given to any patient before thyroid surgery. This clone has a count of ten or more. The specimen was blood. The origin of this receptor is a female donor with papillary thyroid cancer or a benign thyroid nodule (not recorded which). Some clones in this sample may be carry-over from other donors' samples. The J gene is TRBJ2-7, the V gene TRBV6-2 or TRBV6-3; TRBD2 matches at 13 bases. CDR3 in DNA: TGTGCCAGCAGCTCGACTAGCGGGAGGCCCTCCTACGAGCAGTACTTC. It encodes CASSSTSGRPSYEQYF.